These 27 T cell receptor beta chains share one sample of origin, sequenced in a study of blood T cell repertoires in COVID-19. TCRdb keeps only in-frame clones here, not all; method: immunoSEQ multiplex PCR. This table has roughly 180,000 clones, more than 65% appearing once. The sample was PBMCs or T cells enriched from blood (not recorded which). The receptors derive from a man over 45 who had recovered from COVID-19.

The chain is built from TRBV28 and TRBJ2-7; TRBD1 matches 9 bases. The CDR3 sequence is 18 residues long. Germline V gene lookup returns CDR1 MDHEN and CDR2 SYDVKM. Losses at the gene ends were 5 bases for V and 1 base for J; bases not matched to a gene: 15. In DNA, the CDR3 is TGTGCCAGCAGTAAACCGTTAACGGGGACAGGGATTTCCTACGAGCAGTACTTC. As protein: CASSKPLTGTGISYEQYF.

The V call is TRBV6-5, the J call TRBJ2-2; 9 bases align to TRBD2. Trimming removed 7 bases from V and 6 bases from J; junction bases left unmatched: 3. In germline, CDR1 is MNHEY, CDR2 SVGAGI. The CDR3 length is 13 residues. Written as DNA, the CDR3 is TGTGCCAGCACCGAGCGGGGGGCCGGGGAGCTGTTTTTT. As protein: CASTERGAGELFF.

This clone occurred once. The V and J genes are TRBV7-3 and TRBJ2-5; maybe TRBD2 (6 bases). V shed 5 bases and J shed 2 bases, with 15 bases lying between them. Germline values: CDR1 SGHTA, CDR2 FQGTGA. The CDR3 length is 15 residues. The CDR3 loop is CASSPRTGLQETQYF. In nucleotides, the CDR3 is TGTGCCAGCAGCCCCAGGACGGGACTGCAAGAGACCCAGTACTTC. The entire variable domain, with the rest obtained from reference TRBV7-3 and TRBJ2-5, is as follows: GAGVSQTPSNKVTEKGKYVELRCDPISGHTALYWYRQSLGQGPEFLIYFQGTGAADDSGLPNDRFFAVRPEGSVSTLKIQRTERGDSAVYLCASSPRTGLQETQYFGPGTRLLVL.

This clone was observed a handful of times. The DNA for the CDR3 is TGTGCCAGCAGCCACCGGGAGCGGGGGTCCTACGAGCAGTACTTC. Translation gives CASSHRERGSYEQYF. The chain employs TRBV3-1 (or the pseudogene TRBV3-2) and TRBJ2-7; 8 nucleotides agree with TRBD2. The CDR3 is made up of 15 amino acids. Germline trimming cut 3 bases from V and 1 base from J; bases unmatched to any gene: 5. Germline loops: CDR1 LGHDT, CDR2 YNNKEL (reference sequence).

The chain employs TRBV15 and TRBJ1-6; D perhaps matches TRBD1 (6 bases). CDR3 size: 17 residues. Germline CDR1 LNHNV, CDR2 YYDKDF (reference sequence). V lost 5 bases and J lost 2, with 16 bases in between. CDR3 coding DNA: TGTGCCACCAGCGGAGTGGACAGAGGGACCTATAATTCACCCCTCCACTTT. Translation: CATSGVDRGTYNSPLHF.

Only a few counts were recorded for this clone. V and J are TRBV5-1 and TRBJ2-7; D is perhaps TRBD1 (5 bases). V was clipped by 3 bases and J by 2 bases, with 12 bases between them. The germline CDR1 and CDR2 sequences are SGHRS and YFSETQ. The CDR3 consists of 14 residues. This chain's CDR3 is CASSSPTETYEQYF. In DNA form, the CDR3 reads TGCGCCAGCAGCTCCCCGACAGAGACCTACGAGCAGTACTTC. The variable domain in full, completed from reference TRBV5-1 and TRBJ2-7, reads KAGVTQTPRYLIKTRGQQVTLSCSPISGHRSVSWYQQTPGQGLQFLFEYFSETQRNKGNFPGRFSGRQFSNSRSEMNVSTLELGDSALYLCASSSPTETYEQYFGPGTRLTVT.

The chain combines TRBV12-3 or TRBV12-4 with TRBJ1-2, with D unresolved. V lost 3 bases and J lost 8, with 10 bases in between. This CDR3 contains 12 residues. The CDR3 region is CASSLMSGGYTF. CDR3 sequence (DNA): TGTGCCAGCAGTTTGATGAGCGGCGGCTACACCTTC.

CDR3 sequence (DNA): TGTGCCAGCACCACGGCAGGGGATTCCTACGAGCAGTACTTC. It encodes CASTTAGDSYEQYF. The rearrangement joins TRBV2 to TRBJ2-7; TRBD1 might be the D (6 bases). CDR1 and CDR2 from the germline V gene are SNHLY and FYNNEI. This CDR3 contains 14 residues. Trimming stripped 7 bases from V and 1 base from J, with 14 bases between.

The chain links TRBV6-5 to TRBJ2-4; 7 nucleotides align to TRBD1. The CDR3 is 16 residues long. The V gene end was trimmed by 4 bases and the J gene end by 5 bases; junction bases not matched to a gene: 11. Germline CDR1 MNHEY, CDR2 SVGAGI. The CDR3 spells CASSSNRGGVQNIQYF. In DNA, the CDR3 is TGTGCCAGCAGTTCCAATAGAGGGGGCGTCCAAAACATTCAGTACTTC.

This clone was picked up a small number of times. The CDR3 DNA follows: TGTGCCAGCAGCCGGGACAGGGCGGAGACCCAGTACTTC. Translating it yields CASSRDRAETQYF. The V call is TRBV7-3, the J call TRBJ2-5, with 9 bases fitting TRBD1. The CDR3 sequence is 13 residues long. Looked up from germline, CDR1 is SGHTA and CDR2 is FQGTGA. V shed 5 bases, J shed 5 bases, and the junction held 3 bases outside the gene matches. Full variable domain (missing parts from reference TRBV7-3 and TRBJ2-5): GAGVSQTPSNKVTEKGKYVELRCDPISGHTALYWYRQSLGQGPEFLIYFQGTGAADDSGLPNDRFFAVRPEGSVSTLKIQRTERGDSAVYLCASSRDRAETQYFGPGTRLLVL.

The V call is TRBV18, the J call TRBJ1-5, with 10 bases aligning to TRBD1. Germline CDR1 and CDR2: KGHSH and LQKENI. Losses at the gene ends were 3 bases for V and 4 bases for J; bases not matched to a gene: 0. This CDR3 is built from 14 residues. The CDR3 nucleotides read TGTGCCAGCTCACCGGGACAGGGGAATCAGCCCCAGCATTTT. Its translation is CASSPGQGNQPQHF.

V usage is TRBV7-3 and J usage is TRBJ2-3; 8 bases map to TRBD1. Germline CDR1 SGHTA, CDR2 FQGTGA. The CDR3 extends over 14 amino acids. With 3 bases clipped from V and 4 bases from J, the junction kept 3 bases outside the gene matches. The CDR3 sequence: CASSLDRAPDTQYF. The CDR3 DNA reads TGTGCCAGCAGCTTGGACAGGGCCCCAGATACGCAGTATTTT.

This clone occurred once. The chain couples TRBV7-9 to TRBJ1-2; 8 bases are shared with TRBD1. The CDR3 is 16 residues long. The germline CDR1 and CDR2 sequences are SEHNR and FQNEAQ (reference sequence). The V and J ends lost 5 bases and 2 bases, in that order; junction bases with no gene match: 10. This CDR3 is CASSPRGGQGNYGYTF. The DNA for the CDR3 is TGTGCCAGCAGCCCGAGAGGCGGACAGGGAAACTATGGCTACACCTTC.

The table lists this clone with a count of one. The J gene is TRBJ2-1, the V gene TRBV24-1, with 11 bases fitting TRBD2. Germline CDR1 KGHDR, CDR2 SFDVKD. The CDR3 has 16 residues. The ends lost 4 bases at V and 4 bases at J; junction bases unmatched: 5. The CDR3 nucleotides read TGTGCCACCAGTGAGTCCGGGACTAGCGGTTACAATGAGCAGTTCTTC. Its protein is CATSESGTSGYNEQFF.

The chain uses TRBV7-3 and TRBJ2-7, with 9 bases identical to TRBD1. Looked up from germline, CDR1 is SGHTA and CDR2 is FQGTGA. J was trimmed by 6 bases and V by 3 bases; bases with no gene match: 12. This CDR3 is built from 16 residues. CDR3 DNA: TGTGCCAGCAGCTTGGGACAGGGATTCGCCCTCTCCGAGCAGTACTTC. Amino acid sequence: CASSLGQGFALSEQYF.

The chain recombines TRBV2 with TRBJ2-7; D possibly corresponds to TRBD2 (5 bases). CDR1 and CDR2 from the germline V gene are SNHLY and FYNNEI. Trimming left V 3 bases short and J 2 bases short, with 14 bases between. CDR3 size: 15 residues. CDR3 region: CASSDIGGSTYEQYF. The CDR3 DNA reads TGTGCCAGCAGTGATATCGGCGGGTCTACCTACGAGCAGTACTTC.

This chain joins TRBV27 and TRBJ2-1, with 9 bases fitting TRBD2. The CDR3 has 14 amino acids. Trimming took 7 bases from V and 7 from J; bases not matched to a gene: 8. The germline gives CDR1 MNHEY, CDR2 SMNVEV (reference sequence). The CDR3 DNA reads as TGTGCCAGCACGAAAAGGGGACTAGCTAATGAGCAGTTCTTC. It translates to CASTKRGLANEQFF.

The rearrangement uses TRBV28 and TRBJ1-4; 12 bases fit TRBD1. In germline, CDR1 is MDHEN, CDR2 SYDVKM. V lost 5 bases, J lost 4 bases, and 8 bases stayed unmatched. There are 17 residues in the CDR3. The chain's CDR3 is CASSGTGGGGGNEKLFF. The CDR3 DNA reads as TGTGCCAGCAGTGGGACAGGGGGCGGAGGTGGTAATGAAAAACTGTTTTTT.

The gene calls are TRBV18 and TRBJ1-1; D not resolved. This CDR3 has 13 amino acids. Germline CDR1 and CDR2: KGHSH and LQKENI. Trimming cost V 3 bases and J 4 bases, with 9 bases left between them. CDR3 DNA sequence: TGTGCCAGCTCACCTAACAGCGGCACTGAAGCTTTCTTT. Amino acids: CASSPNSGTEAFF.

The rearrangement joins TRBV3-1 (or the pseudogene TRBV3-2) to TRBJ2-1, with D possibly being TRBD1 (5 bases). Trimming took 4 bases from V and 6 from J, leaving 10 bases between them. The CDR3 is made up of 13 amino acids. Germline values: CDR1 LGHDT, CDR2 YNNKEL (reference sequence). The CDR3 reads CASSLDTFNEQFF. CDR3 in DNA: TGTGCCAGCAGCCTGGACACATTCAATGAGCAGTTCTTC.

This clone was counted between two and nine times. The genes are TRBV12-3 or TRBV12-4 and TRBJ2-5; 9 bases fit TRBD1. The CDR3 has 13 residues. V was pared by 8 bases and J by 2 bases, with 3 bases of the junction left unmatched. CDR3 amino acids: CASLGTGQETQYF. The CDR3 region has the DNA TGTGCCAGCTTAGGGACAGGGCAAGAGACCCAGTACTTC.

This clone was seen more than once but under ten times. The chain has TRBV2 and TRBJ2-7; TRBD2 might be the D (5 bases). The CDR3 sequence is 14 residues long. V was pared by 5 bases and J by 0 bases, with 11 bases between. Germline V gene data show CDR1 as SNHLY and CDR2 as FYNNEI. The CDR3 loop reads CASSSAGISYEQYF. Written as DNA, the CDR3 is TGTGCCAGCAGTTCTGCCGGGATCTCCTACGAGCAGTACTTC.

This clone was picked up a small number of times. V and J are TRBV5-3 and TRBJ1-2; no definite D call. TRBV5-3 is known as an ORF, though its function is uncertain. The CDR3 runs to 13 residues. The V end was cut by 4 bases, the J end by 3 bases, with 10 bases between. CDR3 in amino acids: CARSLDPYYGYTF. The CDR3 DNA sequence: TGTGCCAGAAGCCTGGATCCTTACTATGGCTACACCTTC.

The chain recombines TRBV19 with TRBJ1-2; the D gene is possibly TRBD1 (6 bases). The CDR3 totals 12 residues. Germline V CDR1 and CDR2: LNHDA, SQIVND (reference sequence). V was clipped by 5 bases and J by 4 bases, with 8 bases between them. CDR3 residues: CASSGGTYGYTF. DNA for the CDR3: TGTGCCAGTAGTGGGGGCACCTATGGCTACACCTTC.

Only a few counts were recorded for this clone. This chain joins TRBV5-1 and TRBJ1-1; a possible D gene is TRBD1 (6 bases). Trimming took off 4 bases at V and 3 bases at J, with 13 bases between the two ends. The CDR3 extends over 14 amino acids. In germline, CDR1 is SGHRS, CDR2 YFSETQ. The CDR3 sequence: CASSHDRRDTEAFF. For the CDR3, the DNA is TGCGCCAGCAGCCACGACAGGCGAGACACTGAAGCTTTCTTT.

The chain links TRBV6-2 or TRBV6-3 to TRBJ2-7; tentatively, D is TRBD2 (5 bases). Looked up from germline, CDR1 is MNHEY and CDR2 is SVGEGT. The CDR3 contains 14 residues. The germline V and J ends were trimmed by 5 bases and 6 bases, with 17 bases remaining between them. CDR3 sequence reads: CASSNGLGVSEQYF. The CDR3 DNA is TGTGCCAGCAGTAACGGACTCGGGGTTAGCGAGCAGTACTTC.

V and J are TRBV18 and TRBJ1-5, with 7 bases aligning to TRBD1. The CDR3 contains 15 residues. Losses at the gene ends were 3 bases for V and 5 bases for J; bases not matched to a gene: 7. Per the germline V gene, CDR1 is KGHSH and CDR2 is LQKENI. The CDR3 coding sequence is TGTGCCAGCTCACCGGCGGGACAGATCGATCAGCCCCAGCATTTT. Translation gives CASSPAGQIDQPQHF.